These 18 T cell receptor beta chains originate from one sample sequenced in a study of T cell changes during pregnancy in multiple sclerosis. The table came from immunoSEQ multiplex PCR; TCRdb's copy has only in-frame clones and leaves some out. Of about 50,000 clones in the sample, about 93% were seen once. The sequences come from CD4+ T cells from peripheral blood mononuclear cells, collected after pregnancy. All receptors come from a female donor with multiple sclerosis, enrolled in a pregnancy study.

The V call is TRBV19, the J call TRBJ2-3; D may be TRBD2 (5 bases). V was cut by 5 bases and J by 1 base, with 7 bases left in between. This CDR3 contains 13 residues. In germline, CDR1 is LNHDA, CDR2 SQIVND (reference sequence). The DNA for the CDR3 is TGTGCCAGTAGTGTGGGAGGCACAGATACGCAGTATTTT. Protein sequence: CASSVGGTDTQYF. Complete variable domain (other parts from reference TRBV19 and TRBJ2-3): DGGITQSPKYLFRKEGQNVTLSCEQNLNHDAMYWYRQDPGQGLRLIYYSQIVNDFQKGDIAEGYSVSREKKESFPLTVTSAQKNPTAFYLCASSVGGTDTQYFGPGTRLTVL.

The chain uses TRBV27 and TRBJ1-1; 8 bases are shared with TRBD1. Germline lookup yields CDR1 MNHEY and CDR2 SMNVEV (reference sequence). V gave up 1 base and J gave up 3 bases; unmatched junction bases: 4. The CDR3 sequence is 15 residues long. This CDR3 is CASSLLGQGHTEAFF. CDR3 nucleotides: TGTGCCAGCAGTTTATTAGGACAGGGCCACACTGAAGCTTTCTTT.

V gene TRBV23-1 combines with J gene TRBJ1-2; 7 positions match TRBD1. TRBV23-1 qualifies as an ORF whose function is uncertain. The CDR3 is made up of 15 amino acids. V gave up 4 bases and J gave up 3 bases; unmatched junction bases: 8. The CDR3 region is CASSPTGEPHYGYTF. For the CDR3, the DNA is TGCGCCAGCAGTCCTACAGGGGAGCCTCACTATGGCTACACCTTC.

The chain carries TRBV5-1 and TRBJ1-2; a possible D gene is TRBD1 (5 bases). Per the germline V gene, CDR1 is SGHRS and CDR2 is YFSETQ. This CDR3 spans 14 amino acids. Trimming shortened V by 5 bases and J by 3 bases, and 14 bases separated the two germline ends. CDR3: CASRGPGLDYGYTF. CDR3 nucleotide sequence: TGCGCCAGCAGAGGACCGGGACTCGACTATGGCTACACCTTC.

This clone was detected a few times. The rearrangement links TRBV28 to TRBJ1-1; 8 positions agree with TRBD1. The CDR3 extends over 18 amino acids. Germline V gene sequence: CDR1 MDHEN, CDR2 SYDVKM. Germline trimming cut 4 bases from V and 1 base from J; bases unmatched to any gene: 14. CDR3 nucleotides: TGTGCCAGCAGTTCCCTTTCGGCCAGGGGGCGCGCGAACACTGAAGCTTTCTTT. It is translated as CASSSLSARGRANTEAFF.

The rearrangement joins TRBV12-5 to TRBJ2-7; 12 positions match TRBD2. The germline V gene has CDR1 LGHNT and CDR2 FRNRAP. The CDR3 is made up of 17 amino acids. The J segment lost 0 bases and the V segment lost 0 bases, leaving 3 bases of the junction unmatched. CDR3 sequence: CASGLVRGLAGSYEQYF. CDR3 DNA sequence: TGTGCTAGTGGTTTGGTAAGGGGACTAGCGGGCTCCTACGAGCAGTACTTC. Combining the CDR3 with reference TRBV12-5 and TRBJ2-7 gives the whole variable domain DARVTQTPRHKVTEMGQEVTMRCQPILGHNTVFWYRQTMMQGLELLAYFRNRAPLDDSGMPKDRFSAEMPDATLATLKIQPSEPRDSAVYFCASGLVRGLAGSYEQYFGPGTRLTVT.

The rearrangement links TRBV6-5 to TRBJ1-4; 8 bases match TRBD1. J lost 7 bases, V lost 2 bases, and 9 bases had no gene match. CDR3 length: 16 residues. CDR1 is MNHEY, CDR2 SVGAGI, per germline. The CDR3 reads CASSYQQAGGLEKLFF. In nucleotides, the CDR3 is TGTGCCAGCAGTTACCAACAGGCAGGGGGCCTTGAAAAACTGTTTTTT.

The J gene is TRBJ2-2, the V gene TRBV10-3; 7 nucleotides align to TRBD1. The CDR3 length is 16 residues. Germline V CDR1 and CDR2: ENHRY, SYGVKD. After removal of 1 base from V and 2 bases from J, the junction contained 4 bases not matched to a gene. CDR3 region: CAISELGQTNTGELFF. The DNA for the CDR3 is TGTGCCATCAGTGAGTTGGGACAGACAAACACCGGGGAGCTGTTTTTT.

The chain carries TRBV6-5 and TRBJ2-1; D might be TRBD1 (5 bases). The CDR3 length is 13 residues. Trimming took off 3 bases at V and 7 bases at J, with 10 bases between the two ends. The V gene's germline CDR1 is MNHEY and CDR2 SVGAGI. The CDR3 bases are TGTGCCAGCAGTTATTCCAGGGCGAATGAGCAGTTCTTC. Residues: CASSYSRANEQFF.

This chain joins TRBV11-2 and TRBJ1-4; D not resolved. Trimming removed 6 bases from V and 8 bases from J, with 16 bases in between. CDR1 SGHAT and CDR2 FQNNGV come from the germline V gene. The CDR3 covers 14 residues. CDR3 amino acids: CASSPGVVGEKLFF. In nucleotides, the CDR3 is TGTGCCAGCAGTCCCGGGGTAGTAGGAGAAAAACTGTTTTTT. The complete variable domain, with remaining parts taken from reference TRBV11-2 and TRBJ1-4, reads EAGVAQSPRYKIIEKRQSVAFWCNPISGHATLYWYQQILGQGPKLLIQFQNNGVVDDSQLPKDRFSAERLKGVDSTLKIQPAKLEDSAVYLCASSPGVVGEKLFFGSGTQLSVL.

This rearrangement joins TRBV28 to TRBJ1-5; 7 bases fit TRBD1. The CDR3 extends over 19 amino acids. Germline CDR1 reads MDHEN; CDR2 reads SYDVKM. The J segment lost 1 base and the V segment lost 4 bases, leaving 16 bases of the junction unmatched. The CDR3 loop reads CASSWVNMKGARSNQPQHF. In nucleotides, the CDR3 is TGTGCCAGCAGTTGGGTAAATATGAAGGGGGCGCGGAGCAATCAGCCCCAGCATTTT.

CDR3 amino acids: CASSTYSTGGKGYTF. CDR3 bases: TGTGCCAGCAGCACCTACTCGACAGGGGGCAAGGGCTACACCTTC. This chain connects TRBV9 to TRBJ1-2; TRBD1 matches 10 bases. CDR3 length: 15 residues. The V and J ends lost 4 bases and 8 bases, in that order; junction bases with no gene match: 11. Germline-derived CDR1 and CDR2 are SGDLS and YYNGEE.

The rearrangement joins TRBV5-1 to TRBJ1-2; perhaps TRBD1 as D (5 bases). This CDR3 comprises 13 residues. The V end lost 6 bases, the J end lost 8 bases, and 17 bases lay between the germline ends. Germline CDR1 and CDR2: SGHRS and YFSETQ. The CDR3 sequence is CASKLGGALGYTF. The CDR3 DNA follows: TGCGCCAGCAAGTTAGGAGGGGCTCTGGGCTACACCTTC.

CDR3 residues: CASSEWTDTYEQYF. The CDR3 DNA reads TGTGCCAGCAGTGAATGGACAGACACCTACGAGCAGTACTTC. The V gene is TRBV2, the J gene TRBJ2-7; the D gene is possibly TRBD1 (6 bases). Trimming removed 2 bases at V and 2 bases at J, with 10 bases between. This CDR3 contains 14 residues. Germline loops: CDR1 SNHLY, CDR2 FYNNEI.

The chain carries TRBV19 and TRBJ1-2; the match to TRBD1 covers 10 bases. The V gene end was trimmed by 10 bases and the J gene end by 3 bases; junction bases not matched to a gene: 5. The CDR3 consists of 13 residues. Germline V gene sequence: CDR1 LNHDA, CDR2 SQIVND (reference sequence). The CDR3 loop is CATDRGQDYGYTF. The CDR3 DNA sequence: TGTGCCACCGACAGGGGGCAGGACTATGGCTACACCTTC.

The gene calls are TRBV18 and TRBJ2-1; D ambiguous. V was cut by 2 bases and J by 5 bases, with 10 bases left in between. The V gene's germline CDR1 is KGHSH and CDR2 LQKENI. The CDR3 is made up of 14 amino acids. The CDR3 DNA is TGTGCCAGCTCACCAAAGGCGGCCAACAATGAGCAGTTCTTC. Protein: CASSPKAANNEQFF. Filled out from reference TRBV18 and TRBJ2-1, the complete variable domain reads NAGVMQNPRHLVRRRGQEARLRCSPMKGHSHVYWYRQLPEEGLKFMVYLQKENIIDESGMPKERFSAEFPKEGPSILRIQQVVRGDSAAYFCASSPKAANNEQFFGPGTRLTVL.

The genes are TRBV5-1 and TRBJ2-1, with D perhaps matching TRBD1 (6 bases). Deletions cut 3 bases from V and 9 bases from J, with 7 bases between. Germline V gene data show CDR1 as SGHRS and CDR2 as YFSETQ. This CDR3 is 11 amino acids long. CDR3 nucleotides: TGCGCCAGCAGCTCGACAGGTGAGCAGTTCTTC. Translating gives CASSSTGEQFF.

This rearrangement joins TRBV10-2 to TRBJ2-1, with 10 bases lining up with TRBD2. CDR1 WSHSY and CDR2 SAAADI come from the germline V gene. This CDR3 comprises 15 residues. V was pared by 6 bases and J by 6 bases, with 8 bases of the junction left unmatched. This chain's CDR3 is CASRVAGGSGNEQFF. The CDR3 DNA sequence: TGCGCCAGCAGAGTAGCGGGAGGATCGGGCAATGAGCAGTTCTTC.